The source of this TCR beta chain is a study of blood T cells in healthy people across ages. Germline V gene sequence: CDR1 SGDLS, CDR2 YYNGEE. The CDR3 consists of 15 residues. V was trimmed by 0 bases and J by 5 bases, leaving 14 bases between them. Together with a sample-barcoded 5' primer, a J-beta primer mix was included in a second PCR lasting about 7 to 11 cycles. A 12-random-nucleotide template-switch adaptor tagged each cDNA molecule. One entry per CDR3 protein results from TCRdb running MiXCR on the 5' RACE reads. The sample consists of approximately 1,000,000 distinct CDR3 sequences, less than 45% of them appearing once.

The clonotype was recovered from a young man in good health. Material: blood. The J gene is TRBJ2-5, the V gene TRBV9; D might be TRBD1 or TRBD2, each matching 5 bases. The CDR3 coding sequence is TGTGCCAGCAGCGTAGCTTCCGGGACCGGGGAGACCCAGTACTTC. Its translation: CASSVASGTGETQYF.